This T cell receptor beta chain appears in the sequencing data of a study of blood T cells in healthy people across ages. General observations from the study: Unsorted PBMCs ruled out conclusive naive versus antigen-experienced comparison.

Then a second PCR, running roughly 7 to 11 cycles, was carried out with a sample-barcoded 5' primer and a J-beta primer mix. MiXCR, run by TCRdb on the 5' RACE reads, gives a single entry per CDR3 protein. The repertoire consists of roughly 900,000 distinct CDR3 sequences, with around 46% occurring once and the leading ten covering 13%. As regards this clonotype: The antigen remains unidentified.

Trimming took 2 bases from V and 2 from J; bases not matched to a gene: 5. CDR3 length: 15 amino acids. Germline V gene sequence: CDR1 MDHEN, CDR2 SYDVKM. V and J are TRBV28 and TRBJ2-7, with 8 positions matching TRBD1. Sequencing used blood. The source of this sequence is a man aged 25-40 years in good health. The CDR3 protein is CASSLRLGQAYEQYF. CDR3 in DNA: TGTGCCAGCAGTTTAAGACTGGGACAGGCCTACGAGCAGTACTTC.